The 10 T cell receptor beta chains presented below share a single source sample, sequenced in a study of Graves' ophthalmopathy and Graves' hyperthyroidism (dated by TCRdb to the late 2010s). TCRdb shows the sequencer as Illumina HiSeq 2000. For repertoire sequencing, the TCR beta CDR3 regions were amplified from RNA transcripts. The first round was an RT-PCR using HTBI primers with the Qiagen OneStep RT-PCR kit, and this first round was followed by a second-round multiplex PCR, then size selection and purification. TCRdb took the public reads, trimmed them with fastp at Q25, ran MiXCR for clone calling and kept in-frame beta chains. Merged by CDR3 protein, the rows form single entries marked with the most common genes and DNA. This sample comprises 660,000 or so distinct CDR3 sequences, over 40% of them detected only once. The ten top clones hold 2.5% to 3.5% of the sample. Specimen: peripheral blood. The receptors were sampled from an adult man with Graves' ophthalmopathy.

This clonotype was counted at least ten times. The CDR3 sequence: CASSTLAGGETQYF. The CDR3 DNA sequence: TGTGCCAGCAGCACGCTAGCGGGGGGGGAGACCCAGTACTTC. The chain recombines TRBV7-9 with TRBJ2-5, with TRBD2 identical over 12 bases. CDR1 SEHNR and CDR2 FQNEAQ come from the germline V gene (reference sequence). The CDR3 runs 14 residues. With 5 bases clipped from V and 5 bases from J, the junction kept 3 bases outside the gene matches.

This clonotype was observed at least ten times. This chain uses TRBV19 with TRBJ1-1; D remains unclear. V lost 1 base and J lost 4, with 7 bases in between. Germline V gives CDR1 LNHDA, CDR2 SQIVND (reference sequence). The CDR3 runs 13 residues. CDR3: CASSIGAVTEAFF. The CDR3 DNA follows: TGTGCCAGTAGTATAGGAGCTGTCACTGAAGCTTTCTTT.

V gene TRBV4-1 combines with J gene TRBJ1-1; 7 nucleotides match TRBD1. The CDR3 totals 16 residues. Trimming took 7 bases from V and 3 from J; bases not matched to a gene: 14. Germline V gives CDR1 MGHRA, CDR2 YSYEKL. The CDR3 nucleotides are TGCGCCAGCACTGACAGGGTGTCGTTTCCGGACACTGAAGCTTTCTTT. Its translation: CASTDRVSFPDTEAFF.

At least ten counts were recorded for this clonotype. The chain uses TRBV6-5 and TRBJ2-7; D is uncertain. The germline gives CDR1 MNHEY, CDR2 SVGAGI. With 2 bases removed from V and 2 bases from J, the gap between germline ends came to 13 bases. The CDR3 consists of 15 residues. The CDR3 DNA reads TGTGCCAGCAGTTACGAACCAGGCCCTACCTACGAGCAGTACTTC. Translated: CASSYEPGPTYEQYF.

This clonotype showed up many times. This chain connects TRBV6-6 to TRBJ1-6, with TRBD1 as a possible D gene (5 bases). V lost 2 bases and J 7 bases, leaving 9 bases between the germline ends. The CDR3 is 14 residues long. CDR1 and CDR2 from the germline V gene are MNHNY and SVGAGI (reference sequence). In DNA form, the CDR3 reads TGTGCCAGCAGTTACGAGGGGCGGAATTCACCCCTCCACTTT. Encoded protein: CASSYEGRNSPLHF.

This clonotype has at least ten counts. The rearrangement links TRBV5-1 to TRBJ2-7; 8 bases are shared with TRBD1. The CDR3 covers 14 residues. In germline, CDR1 is SGHRS, CDR2 YFSETQ. The ends lost 4 bases at V and 7 bases at J; junction bases unmatched: 10. The CDR3 nucleotides are TGCGCCAGCAGCGTACAGGACAGGGTTGGAGAGCAGTACTTC. The encoded protein is CASSVQDRVGEQYF.

This chain connects TRBV9 to TRBJ2-7, with 10 bases identical to TRBD2. The germline gives CDR1 SGDLS, CDR2 YYNGEE. The CDR3 is made up of 15 amino acids. Trimming removed 4 bases from V and 4 bases from J; junction bases left unmatched: 8. Written as DNA, the CDR3 is TGTGCCAGCAGCCAAGTTGGGACTAGCGCGTACGAGCAGTACTTC. Amino acids: CASSQVGTSAYEQYF.

In this sample, this clonotype turned up many times. V is TRBV20-1 and J is TRBJ2-7; the match to TRBD2 covers 9 bases. Unmatched junction bases numbered 4, after V lost 1 base and J lost 3 bases. CDR3 length equals 14 residues. Germline lookup yields CDR1 DFQATT and CDR2 SNEGSKA (reference sequence). The DNA for the CDR3 is TGCAGTGCTAGAGGGGCTAGCGGGGTCTACGAGCAGTACTTC. Translation gives CSARGASGVYEQYF.

The CDR3 nucleotides are TGTGCCAGCAGCTTACGGGAAGACAGGGGATTGCTTGGTGATGGAAACACCATATATTTT. Translating it yields CASSLREDRGLLGDGNTIYF. J is TRBJ1-3 and V is TRBV11-2; TRBD1 agrees at 8 bases. This CDR3 region has 20 residues. V dropped 2 bases and J dropped 3; count of bases not matched to a gene: 18. Germline lookup yields CDR1 SGHAT and CDR2 FQNNGV.

This clonotype occurred a few times. This chain joins TRBV27 and TRBJ1-6, with a weak D call TRBD1 (5 bases). The CDR3 contains 15 residues. Deletions cut 7 bases from V and 4 bases from J, with 14 bases between. The germline CDR1 and CDR2 sequences are MNHEY and SMNVEV (reference sequence). The CDR3, as DNA: TGTGCCAGCACCAGACAGTCTCATTATAATTCACCCCTCCACTTT. This sequence encodes CASTRQSHYNSPLHF.